This passage covers 18 T cell receptor beta chains from one sample sequenced in a study of shared T cell receptors in the human thymus. Here immunoSEQ multiplex PCR was the method, and the copy in TCRdb shows in-frame clones only, minus some. The sample lists approximately 730,000 clones, approximately 85% seen once, with around 0.0099% in the top ten. These data also featured in a second study, about human thymus T cells.

Sequenced material: thymocytes. The receptors here all came from a girl under three years old with a congenital heart defect.

V usage is TRBV7-2 and J usage is TRBJ1-2; 7 positions match TRBD1. The CDR3 is 17 amino acids. Germline loops: CDR1 SGHTA, CDR2 FQGNSA. With 0 bases clipped from V and 4 bases from J, the junction kept 11 bases outside the gene matches. For the CDR3, the DNA is TGTGCCAGCAGCTTAGCGGGAGTAGGGGGCCCTACCTATGGCTACACCTTC. This encodes CASSLAGVGGPTYGYTF.

V is TRBV5-1 and J is TRBJ1-2, with D unclear. The germline V and J ends were trimmed by 4 bases and 4 bases, with 17 bases remaining between them. The germline V gene has CDR1 SGHRS and CDR2 YFSETQ. The length of the CDR3 is 15 residues. The CDR3: CASSIHSGLGYGYTF. The CDR3 coding sequence is TGCGCCAGCAGCATCCACAGTGGATTAGGCTATGGCTACACCTTC.

J is TRBJ2-7 and V is TRBV5-8; TRBD1 matches 7 bases. V was pared by 9 bases and J by 3 bases, with 6 bases of the junction left unmatched. The CDR3 spans 12 residues. Germline CDR1 reads SGHTS; CDR2 reads YDEGEE. DNA for the CDR3: TGTGCCACCACGGGACAGAACTACGAGCAGTACTTC. Protein product: CATTGQNYEQYF.

CDR3 loop: CASSDRGQVYNEQFF. The CDR3 bases are TGTGCCAGCAGTGATAGAGGACAGGTTTACAATGAGCAGTTCTTC. The chain employs TRBV6-1 and TRBJ2-1; 7 bases agree with TRBD1. V dropped 3 bases and J dropped 4; count of bases not matched to a gene: 6. The germline CDR1 and CDR2 sequences are MNHNS and SASEGT. This CDR3 contains 15 residues.

The J gene is TRBJ2-5, the V gene TRBV27, with a tentative D call TRBD1 (6 bases). Germline V gene sequence: CDR1 MNHEY, CDR2 SMNVEV (reference sequence). The CDR3 has 16 residues. Trimming shortened V by 0 bases and J by 1 base, and 12 bases separated the two germline ends. The CDR3 nucleotides read TGTGCCAGCAGTTTATCAGGGACAAAAATCCAAGAGACCCAGTACTTC. Its translation is CASSLSGTKIQETQYF.

This chain joins TRBV29-1 and TRBJ1-1; D is unresolved. Germline values: CDR1 SQVTM, CDR2 ANQGSEA. V lost 4 bases and J lost 3, with 6 bases in between. CDR3 length equals 11 residues. In DNA form, the CDR3 reads TGCAGCGTTGGGAGGTACACTGAAGCTTTCTTT. The encoded protein is CSVGRYTEAFF.

The CDR3 loop is CASSPRGAGYNNEQFF. The CDR3 DNA is TGTGCCAGCAGTCCTCGGGGAGCGGGGTATAACAATGAGCAGTTCTTC. V is TRBV28 and J is TRBJ2-1; 7 bases are shared with TRBD2. J gave up 5 bases and V 5 bases, and 12 bases lay outside the gene matches. The CDR3 contains 16 residues. Germline V gene sequence: CDR1 MDHEN, CDR2 SYDVKM. Filled out from reference TRBV28 and TRBJ2-1, the complete variable domain reads DVKVTQSSRYLVKRTGEKVFLECVQDMDHENMFWYRQDPGLGLRLIYFSYDVKMKEKGDIPEGYSVSREKKERFSLILESASTNQTSMYLCASSPRGAGYNNEQFFGPGTRLTVL.

This chain joins TRBV2 and TRBJ2-4, with 10 bases matching TRBD1. The CDR3 is 18 residues long. CDR1 is SNHLY and CDR2 is FYNNEI in the germline V gene. After removal of 6 bases from V and 6 bases from J, the junction contained 17 bases not matched to a gene. The CDR3 here is CASRDKVSGTGVGNIQYF. In nucleotides, the CDR3 is TGTGCCAGCAGGGACAAGGTATCCGGGACAGGGGTCGGAAACATTCAGTACTTC.

The rearrangement joins TRBV9 to TRBJ2-1; weak D call: TRBD2 (5 bases). The CDR3 contains 17 residues. The V and J ends lost 3 bases and 0 bases respectively, with 16 bases between them. The germline gives CDR1 SGDLS, CDR2 YYNGEE. As DNA, the CDR3 is TGTGCCAGCAGCGCCGGGCAAACTGGGAGCTCCTACAATGAGCAGTTCTTC. This gives the protein CASSAGQTGSSYNEQFF.

The gene calls are TRBV14 and TRBJ2-7; the match to TRBD1 covers 8 bases. The CDR3 has 13 amino acids. V trimming: 4 bases; J trimming: 9 bases; junction bases outside the gene matches: 8. Germline values: CDR1 SGHDN, CDR2 FVKESK. CDR3 sequence: CASSPRQGRGQYF. For the CDR3, the DNA is TGTGCCAGCAGCCCCCGACAGGGGAGAGGGCAGTACTTC.

This clone was counted a single time. The chain combines TRBV4-3 with TRBJ1-4; D not certain. The germline gives CDR1 LGHNA, CDR2 YSLEER. Deletions cut 1 base from V and 0 bases from J, with 12 bases between. The CDR3 loop spans 17 amino acids. CDR3 bases: TGCGCCAGCAGCCAAGGAGAAGGTGGGCCAACTAATGAAAAACTGTTTTTT. Protein product: CASSQGEGGPTNEKLFF.

The chain uses TRBV11-2 and TRBJ1-6; D gene uncertain. Germline loops: CDR1 SGHAT, CDR2 FQNNGV. The CDR3 totals 17 residues. V dropped 0 bases and J dropped 4 bases, with 13 bases sitting between them. The CDR3 nucleotides read TGTGCCAGCAGCTTAGATCCTTTAGGGAGATATAATTCACCCCTCCACTTT. Encoded protein: CASSLDPLGRYNSPLHF. Full variable domain (rest looked up from reference TRBV11-2 and TRBJ1-6): EAGVAQSPRYKIIEKRQSVAFWCNPISGHATLYWYQQILGQGPKLLIQFQNNGVVDDSQLPKDRFSAERLKGVDSTLKIQPAKLEDSAVYLCASSLDPLGRYNSPLHFGNGTRLTVT.

The chain recombines TRBV29-1 with TRBJ2-3; 7 bases align to TRBD1. This CDR3 spans 14 amino acids. The germline V gene has CDR1 SQVTM and CDR2 ANQGSEA. Trimming removed 4 bases from V and 2 bases from J; junction bases left unmatched: 6. CDR3 region: CSVVSGQSTDTQYF. The CDR3 DNA sequence: TGCAGCGTTGTGTCGGGACAGTCCACAGATACGCAGTATTTT.

This chain joins TRBV6-1 and TRBJ2-1; 11 bases map to TRBD2. Looked up from germline, CDR1 is MNHNS and CDR2 is SASEGT. V gave up 4 bases and J gave up 4 bases; unmatched junction bases: 15. The CDR3 loop spans 19 amino acids. The CDR3, as DNA: TGTGCCAGCAGTGTGACGAACGGGTGTAGCGGGGGGGGGTACAATGAGCAGTTCTTC. Encoded protein: CASSVTNGCSGGGYNEQFF.

The chain recombines TRBV4-1 with TRBJ1-4; the match to TRBD1 covers 9 bases. V was clipped by 4 bases and J by 4 bases; unmatched bases: 1. The CDR3 consists of 14 residues. CDR1 is MGHRA and CDR2 is YSYEKL in the germline V gene. The CDR3 sequence is CASSPGQGNEKLFF. The CDR3 nucleotides read TGCGCCAGCAGCCCGGGACAGGGTAATGAAAAACTGTTTTTT.

V gene TRBV6-5 combines with J gene TRBJ1-3, with D possibly being TRBD1 (6 bases). CDR3 length equals 15 residues. The V end was cut by 8 bases, the J end by 0 bases, with 14 bases between. The V gene's germline CDR1 is MNHEY and CDR2 SVGAGI. The CDR3 coding sequence is TGTGCCAGCCACCAAGACAGGAGCTCTGGAAACACCATATATTTT. It specifies CASHQDRSSGNTIYF.

V is TRBV2 and J is TRBJ1-2; D may be TRBD1 (6 bases). With 6 bases removed from V and 5 bases from J, the gap between germline ends came to 13 bases. This CDR3 has 13 amino acids. The germline V gene encodes CDR1 SNHLY and CDR2 FYNNEI. The CDR3 loop is CASSSGTRYGYTF. CDR3 DNA sequence: TGTGCCAGCAGCTCCGGGACACGATATGGCTACACCTTC.

This sequence joins TRBV11-2 and TRBJ2-1; 8 nucleotides match TRBD2. The germline V gene encodes CDR1 SGHAT and CDR2 FQNNGV. V lost 1 base, J lost 7 bases, and 15 bases stayed unmatched. CDR3 length equals 18 residues. CDR3 in amino acids: CASSLAHPSRGGRNEQFF. The CDR3 DNA reads TGTGCCAGCAGCTTAGCCCACCCTTCTCGGGGGGGTCGGAATGAGCAGTTCTTC.